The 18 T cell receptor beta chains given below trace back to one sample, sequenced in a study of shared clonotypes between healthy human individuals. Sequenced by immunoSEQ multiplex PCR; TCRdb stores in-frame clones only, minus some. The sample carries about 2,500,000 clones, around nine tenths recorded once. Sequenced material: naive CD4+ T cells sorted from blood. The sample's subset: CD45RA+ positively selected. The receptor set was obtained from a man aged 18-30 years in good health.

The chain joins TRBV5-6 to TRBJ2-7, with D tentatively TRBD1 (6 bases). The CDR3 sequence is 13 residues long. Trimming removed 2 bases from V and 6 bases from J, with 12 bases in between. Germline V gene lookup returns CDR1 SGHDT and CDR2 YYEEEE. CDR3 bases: TGTGCCAGCAGCTTTACAGGGATCGGCGAGCAGTACTTC. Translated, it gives CASSFTGIGEQYF.

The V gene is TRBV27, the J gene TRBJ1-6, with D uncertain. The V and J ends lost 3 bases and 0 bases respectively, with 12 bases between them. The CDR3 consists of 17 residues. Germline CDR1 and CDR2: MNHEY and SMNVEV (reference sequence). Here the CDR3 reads CASSFRESSSYNSPLHF. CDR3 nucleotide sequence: TGTGCCAGCAGTTTCCGCGAGTCAAGCTCCTATAATTCACCCCTCCACTTT.

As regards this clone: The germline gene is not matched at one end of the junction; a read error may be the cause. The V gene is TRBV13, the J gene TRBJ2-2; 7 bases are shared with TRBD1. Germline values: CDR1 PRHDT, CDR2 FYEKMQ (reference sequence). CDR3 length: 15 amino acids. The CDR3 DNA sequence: TGTGCCAGCAGCATAGGGACAGCGAACACCGGGGAGCTGTTTTTT. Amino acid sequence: CASSIGTANTGELFF.

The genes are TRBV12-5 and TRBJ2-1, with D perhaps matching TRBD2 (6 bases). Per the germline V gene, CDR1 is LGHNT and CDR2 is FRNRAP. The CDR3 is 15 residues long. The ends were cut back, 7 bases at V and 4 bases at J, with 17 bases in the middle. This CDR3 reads CASDPGTGEYNEQFF. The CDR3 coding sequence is TGTGCTAGTGACCCCGGGACGGGAGAGTACAATGAGCAGTTCTTC. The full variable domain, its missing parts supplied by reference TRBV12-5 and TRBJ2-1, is DARVTQTPRHKVTEMGQEVTMRCQPILGHNTVFWYRQTMMQGLELLAYFRNRAPLDDSGMPKDRFSAEMPDATLATLKIQPSEPRDSAVYFCASDPGTGEYNEQFFGPGTRLTVL.

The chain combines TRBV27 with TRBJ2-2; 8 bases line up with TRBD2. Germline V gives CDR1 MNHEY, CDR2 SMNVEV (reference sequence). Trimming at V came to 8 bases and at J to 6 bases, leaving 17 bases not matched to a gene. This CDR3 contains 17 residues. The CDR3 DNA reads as TGTGCCAGCTGCAACGCGGGGGGCGCGAATGTGGCCGGGGAGCTGTTTTTT. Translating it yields CASCNAGGANVAGELFF.

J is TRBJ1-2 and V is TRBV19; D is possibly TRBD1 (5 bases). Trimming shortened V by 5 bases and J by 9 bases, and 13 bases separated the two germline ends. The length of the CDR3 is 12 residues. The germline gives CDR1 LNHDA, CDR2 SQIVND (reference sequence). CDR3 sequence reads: CASSQQDVRYTF. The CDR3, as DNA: TGTGCCAGTAGTCAACAGGATGTTCGCTACACCTTC.

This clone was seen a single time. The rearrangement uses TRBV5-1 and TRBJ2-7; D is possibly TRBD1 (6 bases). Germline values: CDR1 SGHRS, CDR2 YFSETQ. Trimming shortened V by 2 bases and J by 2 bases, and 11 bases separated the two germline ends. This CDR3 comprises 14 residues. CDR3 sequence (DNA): TGCGCCAGCAGCTTAGACAGGTTTACCTACGAGCAGTACTTC. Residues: CASSLDRFTYEQYF.

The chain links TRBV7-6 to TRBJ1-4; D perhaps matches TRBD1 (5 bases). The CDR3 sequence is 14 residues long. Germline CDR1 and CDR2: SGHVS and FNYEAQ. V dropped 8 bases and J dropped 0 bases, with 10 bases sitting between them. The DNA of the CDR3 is TGTGCCAGCGCCGCAGGGACAACTAATGAAAAACTGTTTTTT. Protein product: CASAAGTTNEKLFF.

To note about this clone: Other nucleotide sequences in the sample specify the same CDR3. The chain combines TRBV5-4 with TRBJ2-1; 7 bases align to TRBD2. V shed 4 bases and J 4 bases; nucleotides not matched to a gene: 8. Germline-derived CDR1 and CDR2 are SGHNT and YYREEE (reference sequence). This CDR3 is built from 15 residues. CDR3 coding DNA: TGTGCCAGCAGCCCGGCCGGGACTATATACAATGAGCAGTTCTTC. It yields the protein CASSPAGTIYNEQFF. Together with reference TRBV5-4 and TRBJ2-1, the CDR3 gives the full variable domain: ETGVTQSPTHLIKTRGQQVTLRCSSQSGHNTVSWYQQALGQGPQFIFQYYREEENGRGNFPPRFSGLQFPNYSSELNVNALELDDSALYLCASSPAGTIYNEQFFGPGTRLTVL.

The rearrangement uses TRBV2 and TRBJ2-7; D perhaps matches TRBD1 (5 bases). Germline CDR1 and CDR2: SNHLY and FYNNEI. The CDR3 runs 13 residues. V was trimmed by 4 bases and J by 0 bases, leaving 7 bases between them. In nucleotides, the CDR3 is TGTGCCAGCAGTGTGACAGACTCCTACGAGCAGTACTTC. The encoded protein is CASSVTDSYEQYF. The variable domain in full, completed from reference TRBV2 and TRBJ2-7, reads EPEVTQTPSHQVTQMGQEVILRCVPISNHLYFYWYRQILGQKVEFLVSFYNNEISEKSEIFDDQFSVERPDGSNFTLKIRSTKLEDSAMYFCASSVTDSYEQYFGPGTRLTVT.

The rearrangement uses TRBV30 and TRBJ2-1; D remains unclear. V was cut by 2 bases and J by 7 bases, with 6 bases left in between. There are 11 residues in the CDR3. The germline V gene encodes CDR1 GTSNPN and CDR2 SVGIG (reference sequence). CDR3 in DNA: TGTGCCTGGAGTACGGAAAATGAGCAGTTCTTC. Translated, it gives CAWSTENEQFF.

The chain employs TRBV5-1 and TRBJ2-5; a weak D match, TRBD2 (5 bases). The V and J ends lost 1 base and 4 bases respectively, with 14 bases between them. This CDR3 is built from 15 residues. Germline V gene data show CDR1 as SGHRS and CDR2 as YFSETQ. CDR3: CASSLQREALETQYF. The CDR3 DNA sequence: TGCGCCAGCAGCTTGCAACGGGAAGCGCTAGAGACCCAGTACTTC.

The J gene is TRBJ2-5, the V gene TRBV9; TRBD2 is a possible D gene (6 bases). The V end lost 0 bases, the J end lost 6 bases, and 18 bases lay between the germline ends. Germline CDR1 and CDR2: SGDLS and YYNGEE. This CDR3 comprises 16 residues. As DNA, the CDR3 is TGTGCCAGCAGCGTAGGAGGGGTGGAGGGTTTGAAGACCCAGTACTTC. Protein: CASSVGGVEGLKTQYF.

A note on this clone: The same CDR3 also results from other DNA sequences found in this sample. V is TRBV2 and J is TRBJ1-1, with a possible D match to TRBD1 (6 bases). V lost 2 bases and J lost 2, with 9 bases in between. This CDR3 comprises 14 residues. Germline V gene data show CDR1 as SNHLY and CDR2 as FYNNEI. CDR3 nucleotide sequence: TGTGCCAGCAGTGAATGGACAGAAAACACTGAAGCTTTCTTT. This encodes CASSEWTENTEAFF.

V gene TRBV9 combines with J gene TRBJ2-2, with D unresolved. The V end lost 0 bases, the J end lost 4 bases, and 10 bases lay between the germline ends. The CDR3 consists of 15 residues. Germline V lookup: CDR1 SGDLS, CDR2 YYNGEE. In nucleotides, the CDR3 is TGTGCCAGCAGCGTAGATGTCCAGGTCACCGGGGAGCTGTTTTTT. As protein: CASSVDVQVTGELFF. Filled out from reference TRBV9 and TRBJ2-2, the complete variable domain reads DSGVTQTPKHLITATGQRVTLRCSPRSGDLSVYWYQQSLDQGLQFLIQYYNGEERAKGNILERFSAQQFPDLHSELNLSSLELGDSALYFCASSVDVQVTGELFFGEGSRLTVL.

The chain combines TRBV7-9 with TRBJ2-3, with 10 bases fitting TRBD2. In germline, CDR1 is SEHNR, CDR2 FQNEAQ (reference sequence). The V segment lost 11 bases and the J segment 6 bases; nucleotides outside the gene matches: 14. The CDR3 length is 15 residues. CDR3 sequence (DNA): TGTGCCGGCTCTAGCGGGAGAGTGCTAAGTGATACGCAGTATTTT. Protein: CAGSSGRVLSDTQYF.

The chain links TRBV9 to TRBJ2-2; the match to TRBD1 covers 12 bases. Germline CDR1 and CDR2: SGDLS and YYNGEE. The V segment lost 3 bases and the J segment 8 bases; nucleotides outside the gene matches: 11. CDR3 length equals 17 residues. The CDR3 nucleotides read TGTGCCAGCAGCGCCCGTCCCGGGACAGGGGGCGGAGGGGAGCTGTTTTTT. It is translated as CASSARPGTGGGGELFF.

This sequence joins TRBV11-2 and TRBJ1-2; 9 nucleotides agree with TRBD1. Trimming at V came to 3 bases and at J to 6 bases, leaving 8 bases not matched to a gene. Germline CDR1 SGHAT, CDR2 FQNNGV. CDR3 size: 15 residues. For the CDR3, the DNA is TGTGCCAGCAGCTTTGCAATGGGACAGGGAGATGGCTACACCTTC. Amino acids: CASSFAMGQGDGYTF.